The 24 T cell receptor beta chains below all came from one sample that was sequenced in a study of cytomegalovirus exposure and HLA in healthy donors (dated by TCRdb to about 2017). The library was produced with the immunoSEQ multiplex PCR assay. For the multiplex PCR, a mixture combining 60 forward primers for TCR Vbeta segments and 13 reverse primers for TCR Jbeta segments was used. TCRdb obtained this table from immuneACCESS and retained in-frame rearrangements with V and J assigned. These tables miss some clones; where compared with another copy, unresolved V genes account for less than half of the shortfall, and the remainder is unexplained. The data table for this sample lists some 75,000 clones. The top ten constitute 7.5% of the sample. The sample consisted of PBMCs. The receptors originated from a female donor in good health and CMV-seropositive.

The V call is TRBV6-5, the J call TRBJ2-2, with D maybe TRBD1 (6 bases). Germline V CDR1 and CDR2: MNHEY, SVGAGI. The CDR3 covers 15 residues. The ends were cut back, 6 bases at V and 8 bases at J, with 19 bases in the middle. In nucleotides, the CDR3 is TGTGCCAGCAGAAGCGATACAGGGTTGAGTGGGGAGCTGTTTTTT. Encoded protein: CASRSDTGLSGELFF.

J is TRBJ2-2 and V is TRBV7-2; D not resolved. Germline V CDR1 and CDR2: SGHTA, FQGNSA. The V and J ends lost 4 bases and 6 bases respectively, with 9 bases between them. CDR3 size: 13 residues. DNA for the CDR3: TGTGCCAGCAGCTCACAGTTGGCCGGGGAGCTGTTTTTT. It codes for CASSSQLAGELFF.

The chain is built from TRBV27 and TRBJ2-7; 10 bases are shared with TRBD2. Trimming removed 2 bases from V and 5 bases from J; junction bases left unmatched: 18. The CDR3 covers 19 residues. Per the germline V gene, CDR1 is MNHEY and CDR2 is SMNVEV (reference sequence). The CDR3 loop is CASSLSRSASGSRGHEQYF. Written as DNA, the CDR3 is TGTGCCAGCAGTTTAAGTCGGTCGGCTAGCGGGAGTAGGGGCCACGAGCAGTACTTC.

The chain uses TRBV6-5 and TRBJ1-2; possible D gene TRBD1, 5 bases. Trimming left V 5 bases short and J 0 bases short, with 10 bases between. Per the germline V gene, CDR1 is MNHEY and CDR2 is SVGAGI. The CDR3 length is 14 residues. DNA for the CDR3: TGTGCCAGCAGTCGCGGGGGTTCTAACTATGGCTACACCTTC. This sequence encodes CASSRGGSNYGYTF.

The rearrangement joins TRBV29-1 to TRBJ2-7; 8 positions agree with TRBD1. V trimming: 1 base; J trimming: 4 bases; junction bases outside the gene matches: 12. The CDR3 sequence is 16 residues long. Germline CDR1 reads SQVTM; CDR2 reads ANQGSEA. The CDR3, as DNA: TGCAGCGTTGAAGGAGGGGTAGGCCAGGGGGCATACGAGCAGTACTTC. Its protein product is CSVEGGVGQGAYEQYF.

The chain links TRBV28 to TRBJ2-2; maybe TRBD1 (5 bases). The CDR3 runs 15 residues. From germline, CDR1 is MDHEN and CDR2 SYDVKM. Trimming stripped 6 bases from V and 2 bases from J, with 13 bases between. The CDR3 sequence: CASRLYRLNTGELFF. Here the CDR3 DNA reads TGTGCCAGCAGGCTCTACAGGCTTAACACCGGGGAGCTGTTTTTT. The full variable domain, its missing parts supplied by reference TRBV28 and TRBJ2-2, is DVKVTQSSRYLVKRTGEKVFLECVQDMDHENMFWYRQDPGLGLRLIYFSYDVKMKEKGDIPEGYSVSREKKERFSLILESASTNQTSMYLCASRLYRLNTGELFFGEGSRLTVL.

This chain connects TRBV4-1 to TRBJ1-3; 7 bases are shared with TRBD1. Unmatched junction bases numbered 3, after V lost 0 bases and J lost 10 bases. This CDR3 spans 13 amino acids. CDR1 is MGHRA and CDR2 is YSYEKL in the germline V gene. DNA of the CDR3: TGCGCCAGCAGCCAAGAAAGACAGGGAACCATATATTTT. This encodes CASSQERQGTIYF.

This chain uses TRBV10-3 with TRBJ2-2, with 9 bases lining up with TRBD1. CDR3 length: 17 amino acids. Germline V CDR1 and CDR2: ENHRY, SYGVKD. The V gene end was trimmed by 6 bases and the J gene end by 4 bases; junction bases not matched to a gene: 12. In nucleotides, the CDR3 is TGTGCCATCAGCCTCTCCGGGACAGGGAGCCCCACCGGGGAGCTGTTTTTT. Translated, it gives CAISLSGTGSPTGELFF.

The V and J genes are TRBV6-5 and TRBJ2-1, with D hard to call. Trimming cost V 7 bases and J 2 bases, with 15 bases left between them. Germline CDR1 is MNHEY and CDR2 is SVGAGI. The CDR3 loop spans 15 amino acids. The CDR3 bases are TGTGCCAGCACCCCTAACTCGCCCGCCTACAATGAGCAGTTCTTC. Its protein product is CASTPNSPAYNEQFF.

J is TRBJ2-6 and V is TRBV10-1; perhaps TRBD1 as D (6 bases). CDR1 and CDR2 from the germline V gene are WNHNN and SYGVQD (reference sequence). V gave up 3 bases and J gave up 0 bases, with 12 bases separating them. The CDR3 extends over 17 amino acids. This CDR3 reads CASSEDRLSSGANVLTF. The CDR3 bases are TGCGCCAGCAGTGAAGACAGGTTGAGCTCTGGGGCCAACGTCCTGACTTTC.

DNA for the CDR3: TGCAGCGTGGGGTCAGGGGAGAGAGATACGCAGTATTTT. It encodes CSVGSGERDTQYF. The chain combines TRBV29-1 with TRBJ2-3; a weak D match, TRBD1 (6 bases). CDR1 is SQVTM and CDR2 is ANQGSEA in the germline V gene. Trimming shortened V by 6 bases and J by 5 bases, and 15 bases separated the two germline ends. There are 13 residues in the CDR3.

This chain joins TRBV6-6 and TRBJ1-2; a weak D match, TRBD1 (5 bases). Germline V gives CDR1 MNHNY, CDR2 SVGAGI (reference sequence). Trimming shortened V by 2 bases and J by 7 bases, and 11 bases separated the two germline ends. CDR3 length equals 13 residues. The CDR3 is CASSYGVGGGYTF. The DNA for the CDR3 is TGTGCCAGCAGTTACGGCGTGGGGGGTGGCTACACCTTC.

The CDR3 DNA sequence: TGTGCCAGCAGCCCCTTGGCGGGGGAATACAATGAGCAGTTCTTC. Amino acids: CASSPLAGEYNEQFF. J is TRBJ2-1 and V is TRBV5-5; the match to TRBD2 covers 7 bases. The length of the CDR3 is 15 residues. Germline V gene data show CDR1 as SGHKS and CDR2 as YYEKEE (reference sequence). V trimming: 4 bases; J trimming: 4 bases; junction bases outside the gene matches: 8.

The chain is built from TRBV6-6 and TRBJ1-4, with 7 bases aligning to TRBD1. CDR1 and CDR2 (germline): MNHNY, SVGAGI (reference sequence). CDR3 length equals 13 residues. V shed 11 bases and J 8 bases; nucleotides not matched to a gene: 11. CDR3 amino acids: CALRGGPGEKLFF. The CDR3 nucleotides read TGTGCCTTAAGAGGGGGCCCTGGAGAAAAACTGTTTTTT.

This sequence joins TRBV20-1 and TRBJ2-1; D unresolved. Germline-derived CDR1 and CDR2 are DFQATT and SNEGSKA (reference sequence). V was clipped by 0 bases and J by 12 bases, with 9 bases between them. The CDR3 totals 11 residues. The CDR3 sequence: CSARDPVRQFF. The CDR3 DNA reads TGCAGTGCTAGAGATCCAGTTCGGCAGTTCTTC.

This chain uses TRBV19 with TRBJ1-5; 7 bases agree with TRBD1. From germline, CDR1 is LNHDA and CDR2 SQIVND (reference sequence). There are 16 residues in the CDR3. Germline trimming cut 2 bases from V and 8 bases from J; bases unmatched to any gene: 12. The chain's CDR3 is CASSIPFRGPGEPQHF. The CDR3, as DNA: TGTGCCAGTAGTATACCGTTTAGGGGGCCCGGGGAGCCCCAGCATTTT.

V and J are TRBV6-6 and TRBJ1-2; 7 bases match TRBD1. Germline V gives CDR1 MNHNY, CDR2 SVGAGI (reference sequence). The junction had 11 bases not matched to a gene; V was cut back by 6 bases and J by 4 bases. This CDR3 has 15 amino acids. The CDR3 nucleotides read TGTGCCAGCAGGAACCGGGACAGAATAAGCTATGGCTACACCTTC. Its protein is CASRNRDRISYGYTF.

This sequence joins TRBV5-4 and TRBJ1-5; 8 nucleotides agree with TRBD1. V shed 4 bases, J shed 6 bases, and the junction held 6 bases outside the gene matches. CDR3 length: 14 amino acids. Germline lookup yields CDR1 SGHNT and CDR2 YYREEE (reference sequence). This CDR3 is CASSPGTGTQPQHF. The CDR3 DNA follows: TGTGCCAGCAGCCCCGGGACAGGCACTCAGCCCCAGCATTTT.

The chain joins TRBV7-2 to TRBJ2-5; D is uncertain. This CDR3 spans 17 amino acids. V dropped 0 bases and J dropped 9 bases, with 23 bases sitting between them. Germline-derived CDR1 and CDR2 are SGHTA and FQGNSA. The CDR3: CASSLAQGVSSYLSQYF. Here the CDR3 DNA reads TGTGCCAGCAGCTTAGCGCAAGGTGTTAGCTCATACTTGTCCCAGTACTTC.

V gene TRBV4-1 combines with J gene TRBJ2-7; no clear D gene. This CDR3 region has 15 residues. Deletions cut 0 bases from V and 2 bases from J, with 11 bases between. Looked up from germline, CDR1 is MGHRA and CDR2 is YSYEKL. The CDR3 nucleotides read TGCGCCAGCAGCCAAGAGGTAGTCAGGACCTACGAGCAGTACTTC. It encodes CASSQEVVRTYEQYF.

CDR3 in DNA: TGTGCCAGCAGCCCCGGGACACAAATTGAAGCTTTCTTT. Encoded protein: CASSPGTQIEAFF. The gene calls are TRBV5-5 and TRBJ1-1, with D possibly TRBD1 on 6 matching bases. CDR1 SGHKS and CDR2 YYEKEE come from the germline V gene (reference sequence). The CDR3 is made up of 13 amino acids. V gave up 4 bases and J gave up 7 bases, with 14 bases separating them. The full variable domain, completed using reference TRBV5-5 and TRBJ1-1, is DAGVTQSPTHLIKTRGQQVTLRCSPISGHKSVSWYQQVLGQGPQFIFQYYEKEERGRGNFPDRFSARQFPNYSSELNVNALLLGDSALYLCASSPGTQIEAFFGQGTRLTVV.

The rearrangement uses TRBV7-2 and TRBJ2-3; TRBD2 might be the D (6 bases). Germline CDR1 SGHTA, CDR2 FQGNSA. This CDR3 spans 19 amino acids. The V and J ends lost 4 bases and 4 bases respectively, with 27 bases between them. The CDR3 loop is CASSSRGITSLVLADTQYF. CDR3 DNA: TGTGCCAGCAGCTCCCGTGGGATTACTAGCCTGGTTTTGGCAGATACGCAGTATTTT.

V gene TRBV18 combines with J gene TRBJ2-1, with a weak D call TRBD2 (5 bases). Per germline, CDR1 KGHSH and CDR2 LQKENI. V lost 1 base and J lost 7, with 11 bases in between. The length of the CDR3 is 14 residues. Here the CDR3 reads CASSPLSGGNEQFF. The CDR3, as DNA: TGTGCCAGCTCACCACTCTCAGGAGGTAATGAGCAGTTCTTC.

This chain connects TRBV5-1 to TRBJ2-3; tentatively, D is TRBD1 (6 bases). Trimming removed 1 base at V and 3 bases at J, with 9 bases between. Per germline, CDR1 SGHRS and CDR2 YFSETQ. The CDR3 has 14 amino acids. CDR3: CASSLHRETDTQYF. As DNA, the CDR3 is TGCGCCAGCAGCTTGCACAGGGAGACAGATACGCAGTATTTT. Full variable domain (outside the CDR3, taken from reference TRBV5-1 and TRBJ2-3): KAGVTQTPRYLIKTRGQQVTLSCSPISGHRSVSWYQQTPGQGLQFLFEYFSETQRNKGNFPGRFSGRQFSNSRSEMNVSTLELGDSALYLCASSLHRETDTQYFGPGTRLTVL.